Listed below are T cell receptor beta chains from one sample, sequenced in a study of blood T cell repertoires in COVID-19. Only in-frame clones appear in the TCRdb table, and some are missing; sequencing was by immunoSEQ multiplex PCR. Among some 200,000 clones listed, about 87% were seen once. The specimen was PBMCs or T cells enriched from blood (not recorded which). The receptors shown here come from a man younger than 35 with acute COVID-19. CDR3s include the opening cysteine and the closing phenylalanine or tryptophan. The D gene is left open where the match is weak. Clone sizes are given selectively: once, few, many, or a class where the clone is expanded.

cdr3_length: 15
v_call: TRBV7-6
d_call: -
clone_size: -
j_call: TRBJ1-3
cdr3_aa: CASSAGSYSGNTIYF
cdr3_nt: TGTGCCAGCAGCGCCGGGTCCTACTCTGGAAACACCATATATTTT

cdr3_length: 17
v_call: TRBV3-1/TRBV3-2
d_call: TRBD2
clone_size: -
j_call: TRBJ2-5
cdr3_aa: CASRLSPLAGGQETQYF
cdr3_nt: TGTGCCAGCAGACTCAGCCCCCTAGCGGGGGGCCAAGAGACCCAGTACTTC

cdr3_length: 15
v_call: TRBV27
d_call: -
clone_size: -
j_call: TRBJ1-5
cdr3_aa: CASRVDSNSNQPQHF
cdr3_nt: TGTGCCAGCAGGGTGGACAGTAATAGCAATCAGCCCCAGCATTTT

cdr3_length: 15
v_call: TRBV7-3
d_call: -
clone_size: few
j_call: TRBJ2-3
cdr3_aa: CASSLGGQGTDTQYF
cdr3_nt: TGTGCCAGCAGCTTAGGGGGCCAGGGCACAGATACGCAGTATTTT

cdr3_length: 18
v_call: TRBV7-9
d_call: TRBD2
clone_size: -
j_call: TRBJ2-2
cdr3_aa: CASSAPPGLAGDSGELFF
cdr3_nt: TGTGCCAGCAGCGCCCCTCCGGGACTAGCGGGAGATTCCGGGGAGCTGTTTTTT

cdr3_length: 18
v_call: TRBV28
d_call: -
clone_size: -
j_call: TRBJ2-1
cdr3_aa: CASSPTGDFPLSYNEQFF
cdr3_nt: TGTGCCAGCAGTCCTACTGGGGACTTCCCCCTCTCCTACAATGAGCAGTTCTTC

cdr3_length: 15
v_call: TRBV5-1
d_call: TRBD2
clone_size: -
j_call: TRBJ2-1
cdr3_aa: CASSLGLAVNNEQFF
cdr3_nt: TGCGCCAGCAGCTTGGGCCTAGCGGTTAACAATGAGCAGTTCTTC

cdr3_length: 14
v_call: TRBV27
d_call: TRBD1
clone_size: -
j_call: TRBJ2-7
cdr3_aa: CASSSRTGWYEQYF
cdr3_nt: TGTGCCAGCAGTTCCCGGACAGGGTGGTACGAGCAGTACTTC

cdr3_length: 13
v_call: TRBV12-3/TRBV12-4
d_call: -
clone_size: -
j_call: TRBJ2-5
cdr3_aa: CASSSDFEETQYF
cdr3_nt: TGTGCCAGCAGTTCCGACTTTGAAGAGACCCAGTACTTC

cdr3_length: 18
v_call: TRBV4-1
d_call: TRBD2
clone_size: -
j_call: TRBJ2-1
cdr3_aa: CASSQDTVAGQSYNEQFF
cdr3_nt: TGCGCCAGCAGCCAGGATACTGTAGCGGGGCAGTCCTACAATGAGCAGTTCTTC

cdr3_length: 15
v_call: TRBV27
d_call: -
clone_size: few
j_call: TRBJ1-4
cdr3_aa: CASSLSPNFMEKLFF
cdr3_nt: TGTGCCAGCAGTTTATCCCCCAACTTTATGGAAAAACTGTTTTTT

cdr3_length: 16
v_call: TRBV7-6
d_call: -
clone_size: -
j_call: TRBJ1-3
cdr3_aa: CASSSRQPGSGNTIYF
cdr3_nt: TGTGCCAGCAGCTCGCGCCAACCGGGCTCTGGAAACACCATATATTTT

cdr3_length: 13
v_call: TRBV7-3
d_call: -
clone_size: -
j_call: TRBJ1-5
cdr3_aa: CASSETVDQPQHF
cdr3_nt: TGTGCCAGCAGCGAGACAGTGGATCAGCCCCAGCATTTT

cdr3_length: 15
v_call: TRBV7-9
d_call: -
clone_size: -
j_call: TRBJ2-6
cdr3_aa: CASSLSGTGANVLTF
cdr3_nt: TGTGCCAGCAGCTTATCAGGGACTGGGGCCAACGTCCTGACTTTC

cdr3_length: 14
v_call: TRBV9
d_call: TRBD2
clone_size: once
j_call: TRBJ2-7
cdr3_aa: CASSVSGASYEQYF
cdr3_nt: TGTGCCAGCAGCGTGAGCGGGGCCTCCTACGAGCAGTACTTC

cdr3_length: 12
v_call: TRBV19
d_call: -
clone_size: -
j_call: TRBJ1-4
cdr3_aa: CAIPDRNEKLFF
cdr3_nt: TGTGCGATCCCTGACAGAAATGAAAAACTGTTTTTT

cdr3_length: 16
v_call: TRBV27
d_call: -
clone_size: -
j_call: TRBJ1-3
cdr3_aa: CASSPTLLSSGNTIYF
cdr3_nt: TGTGCCAGCAGTCCCACCCTTCTTAGCTCTGGAAACACCATATATTTT

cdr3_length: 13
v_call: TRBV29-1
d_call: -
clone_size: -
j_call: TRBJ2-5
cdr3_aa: CSVDRGALGTQYF
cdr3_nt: TGCAGCGTTGATCGGGGTGCACTTGGGACCCAGTACTTC

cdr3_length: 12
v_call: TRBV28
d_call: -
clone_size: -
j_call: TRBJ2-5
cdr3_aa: CASNWAQETQYF
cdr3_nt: TGTGCCAGCAATTGGGCCCAAGAGACCCAGTACTTC

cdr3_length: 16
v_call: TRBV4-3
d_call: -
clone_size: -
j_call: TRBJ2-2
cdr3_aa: CASSQDGRGHTGELFF
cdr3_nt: TGCGCCAGCAGCCAAGACGGCAGGGGTCACACCGGGGAGCTGTTTTTT

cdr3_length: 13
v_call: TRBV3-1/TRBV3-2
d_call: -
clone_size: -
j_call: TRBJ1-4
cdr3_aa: CASRLLAEEKLFF
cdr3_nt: TGTGCCAGCCGACTGCTGGCGGAGGAAAAACTGTTTTTT

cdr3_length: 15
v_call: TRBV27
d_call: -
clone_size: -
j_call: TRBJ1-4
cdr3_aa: CASRVQGYLNEKLFF
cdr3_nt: TGTGCCAGCAGGGTACAGGGTTATCTCAATGAAAAACTGTTTTTT

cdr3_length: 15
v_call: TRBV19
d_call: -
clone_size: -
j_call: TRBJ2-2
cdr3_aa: CASSIVGPGAGELFF
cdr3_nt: TGTGCCAGTAGTATAGTGGGTCCAGGGGCCGGGGAGCTGTTTTTT

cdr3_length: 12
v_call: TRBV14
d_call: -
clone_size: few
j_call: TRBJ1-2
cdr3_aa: CASSQARDGYTF
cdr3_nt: TGTGCCAGCAGCCAAGCCCGGGATGGCTACACCTTC

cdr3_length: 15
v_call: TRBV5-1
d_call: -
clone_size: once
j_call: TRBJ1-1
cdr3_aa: CASSFGGTENTEAFF
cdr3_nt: TGCGCCAGCAGCTTTGGGGGGACGGAGAACACTGAAGCTTTCTTT

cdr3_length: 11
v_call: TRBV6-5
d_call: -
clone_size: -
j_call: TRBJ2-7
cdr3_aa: CASTSGYEQYF
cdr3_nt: TGTGCCAGCACCTCGGGGTACGAGCAGTACTTC

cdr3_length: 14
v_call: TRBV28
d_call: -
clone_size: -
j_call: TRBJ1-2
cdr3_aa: CASSSRGGGYGYTF
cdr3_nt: TGTGCCAGCAGTTCCCGGGGGGGAGGCTATGGCTACACCTTC

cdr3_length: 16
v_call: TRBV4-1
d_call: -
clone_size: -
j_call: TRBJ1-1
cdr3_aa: CASSQASQGGATEAFF
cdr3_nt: TGCGCCAGCAGCCAAGCTTCCCAGGGAGGCGCCACTGAAGCTTTCTTT

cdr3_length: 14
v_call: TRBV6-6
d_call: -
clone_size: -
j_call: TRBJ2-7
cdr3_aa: CASSYPGTGYEQYF
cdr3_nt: TGTGCCAGCAGTTACCCCGGGACTGGCTACGAGCAGTACTTC

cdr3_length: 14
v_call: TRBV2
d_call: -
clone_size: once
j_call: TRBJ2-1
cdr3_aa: CASSGSGSYNEQFF
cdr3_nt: TGTGCCAGCAGTGGATCGGGATCCTACAATGAGCAGTTCTTC

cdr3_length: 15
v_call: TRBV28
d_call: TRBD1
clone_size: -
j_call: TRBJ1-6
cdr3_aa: CASSFWDRTNSPLHF
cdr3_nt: TGTGCCAGCAGTTTTTGGGACAGGACAAATTCACCCCTCCACTTT

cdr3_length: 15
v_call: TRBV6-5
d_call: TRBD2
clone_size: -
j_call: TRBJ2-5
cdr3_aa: CASSYLAGGKETQYF
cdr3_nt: TGTGCCAGCAGTTACTTAGCGGGAGGAAAAGAGACCCAGTACTTC

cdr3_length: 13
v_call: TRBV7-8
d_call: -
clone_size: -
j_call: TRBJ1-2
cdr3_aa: CASSTTANYGYTF
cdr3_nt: TGTGCCAGCAGTACGACAGCCAACTATGGCTACACCTTC

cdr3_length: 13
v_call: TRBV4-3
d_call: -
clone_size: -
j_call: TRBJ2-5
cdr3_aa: CASSQDQGQTQYF
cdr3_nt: TGCGCCAGCAGCCAAGATCAGGGTCAGACCCAGTACTTC

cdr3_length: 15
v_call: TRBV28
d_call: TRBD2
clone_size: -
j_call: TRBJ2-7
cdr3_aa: CASTRTSGTTYEQYF
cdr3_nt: TGTGCCAGCACCCGGACTAGCGGGACTACCTACGAGCAGTACTTC

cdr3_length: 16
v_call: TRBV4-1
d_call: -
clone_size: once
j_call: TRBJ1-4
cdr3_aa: CASSQDSRTTDEKLFF
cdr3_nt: TGCGCCAGCAGCCAAGATAGTAGGACAACGGATGAAAAACTGTTTTTT

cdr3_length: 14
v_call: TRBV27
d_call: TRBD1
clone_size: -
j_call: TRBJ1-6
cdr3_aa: CASRDGTGYSPLHF
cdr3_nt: TGTGCCAGCAGGGACGGGACAGGGTATTCACCCCTCCACTTT

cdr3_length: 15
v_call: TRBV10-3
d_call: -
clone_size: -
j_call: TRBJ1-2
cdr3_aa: CAISAPTGREYGYTF
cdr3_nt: TGTGCCATCAGTGCCCCCACAGGGAGGGAGTATGGCTACACCTTC

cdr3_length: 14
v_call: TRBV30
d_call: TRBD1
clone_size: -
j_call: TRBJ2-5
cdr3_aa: CAWTGQGIQETQYF
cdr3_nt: TGTGCCTGGACGGGACAGGGCATACAAGAGACCCAGTACTTC

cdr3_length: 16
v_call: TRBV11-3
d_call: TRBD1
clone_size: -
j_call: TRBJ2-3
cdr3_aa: CASSPGDRVSTDTQYF
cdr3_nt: TGTGCCAGCAGCCCCGGGGACAGGGTGAGCACAGATACGCAGTATTTT

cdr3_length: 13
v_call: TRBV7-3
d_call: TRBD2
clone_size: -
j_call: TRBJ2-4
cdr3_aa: CASGRGEGNIQYF
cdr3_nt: TGTGCCAGCGGGAGAGGGGAGGGAAACATTCAGTACTTC

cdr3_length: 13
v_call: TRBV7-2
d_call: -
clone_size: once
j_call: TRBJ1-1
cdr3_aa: CASSLTVNTEAFF
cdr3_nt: TGTGCCAGCAGCTTAACGGTGAACACTGAAGCTTTCTTT

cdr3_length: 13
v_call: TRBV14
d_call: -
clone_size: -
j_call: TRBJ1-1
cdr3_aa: CASSLQGNTEAFF
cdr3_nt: TGTGCCAGCAGCCTTCAGGGTAACACTGAAGCTTTCTTT

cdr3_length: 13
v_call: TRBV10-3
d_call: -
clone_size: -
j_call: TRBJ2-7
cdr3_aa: CAIKAPIVDEQYF
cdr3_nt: TGTGCCATCAAAGCCCCGATTGTGGACGAGCAGTACTTC

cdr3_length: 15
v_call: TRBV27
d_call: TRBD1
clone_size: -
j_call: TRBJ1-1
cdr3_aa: CASSRGDRVNTEAFF
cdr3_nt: TGTGCCAGCAGTCGGGGGGACAGGGTGAACACTGAAGCTTTCTTT

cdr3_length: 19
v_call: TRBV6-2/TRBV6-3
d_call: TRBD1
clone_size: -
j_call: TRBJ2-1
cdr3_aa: CASSYWTGPRTTSYNEQFF
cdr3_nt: TGTGCCAGCAGTTACTGGACAGGGCCCCGGACTACCTCCTACAATGAGCAGTTCTTC

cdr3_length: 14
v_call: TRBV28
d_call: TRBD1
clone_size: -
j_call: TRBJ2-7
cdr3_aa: CASSPGQGSYEQYF
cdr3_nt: TGTGCCAGCAGTCCCGGACAGGGTTCCTACGAGCAGTACTTC

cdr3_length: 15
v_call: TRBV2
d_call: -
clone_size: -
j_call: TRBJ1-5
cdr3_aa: CASSEGAGSNQPQHF
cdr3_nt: TGTGCCAGCAGTGAAGGGGCAGGGTCCAATCAGCCCCAGCATTTT